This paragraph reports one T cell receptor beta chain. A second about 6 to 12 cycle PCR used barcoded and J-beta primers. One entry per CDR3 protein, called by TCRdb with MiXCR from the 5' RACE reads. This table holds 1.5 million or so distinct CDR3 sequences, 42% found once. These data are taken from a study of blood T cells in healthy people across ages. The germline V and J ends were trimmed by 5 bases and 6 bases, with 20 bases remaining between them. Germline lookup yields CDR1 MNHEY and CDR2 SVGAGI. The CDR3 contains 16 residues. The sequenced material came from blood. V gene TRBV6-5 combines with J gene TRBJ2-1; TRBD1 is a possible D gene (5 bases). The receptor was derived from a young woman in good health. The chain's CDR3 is CASSPPGRDLSNEQFF. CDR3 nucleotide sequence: TGTGCCAGCAGTCCCCCGGGCAGGGATTTATCCAATGAGCAGTTCTTC.